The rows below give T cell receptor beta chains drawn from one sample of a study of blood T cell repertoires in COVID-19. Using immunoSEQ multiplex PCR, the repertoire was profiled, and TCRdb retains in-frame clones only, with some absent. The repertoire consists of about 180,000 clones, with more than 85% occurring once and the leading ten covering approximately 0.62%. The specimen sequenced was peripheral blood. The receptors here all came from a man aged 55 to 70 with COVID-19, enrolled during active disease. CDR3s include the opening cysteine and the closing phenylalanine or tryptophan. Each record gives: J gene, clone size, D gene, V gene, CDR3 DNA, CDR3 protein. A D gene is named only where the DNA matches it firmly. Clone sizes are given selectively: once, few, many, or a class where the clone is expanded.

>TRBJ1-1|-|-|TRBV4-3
TGCGCCAGCAGCCTAAGCTCTGGGGGCTACACTGAAGCTTTCTTT
CASSLSSGGYTEAFF
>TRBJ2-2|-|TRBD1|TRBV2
TGTGCCAGCAGACCCGGGACAGGTCAATCCGGGGAGCTGTTTTTT
CASRPGTGQSGELFF
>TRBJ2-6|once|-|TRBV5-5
TGTGCCAGCAGCTTGGACGGAGGTTCTGGGGCCAACGTCCTGACTTTC
CASSLDGGSGANVLTF
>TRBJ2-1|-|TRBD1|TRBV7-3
TGTGCCAGCAGCAACAGGGGCAGGCCAAGCCTGGGCAATGAGCAGTTCTTC
CASSNRGRPSLGNEQFF
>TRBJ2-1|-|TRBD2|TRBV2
TGTGCCAGCAGCCTAGCGGGAGACAATGAGCAGTTCTTC
CASSLAGDNEQFF
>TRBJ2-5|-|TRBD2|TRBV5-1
TGCGCCAGCAGCTTAAGACTAGCGGGACAAGAGACCCAGTACTTC
CASSLRLAGQETQYF
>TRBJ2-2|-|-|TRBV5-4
TGTGCCAGCAGCTTGGGACATAACTCGAACACCGGGGAGCTGTTTTTT
CASSLGHNSNTGELFF
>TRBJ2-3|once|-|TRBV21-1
TGTGCCAGCAGCAAACATGAGCGGCTCACAGATACGCAGTATTTT
CASSKHERLTDTQYF
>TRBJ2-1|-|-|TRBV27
TGTGCCAGCAGTTTATCGTCGACTCCACCCGGCAATGAGCAGTTCTTC
CASSLSSTPPGNEQFF
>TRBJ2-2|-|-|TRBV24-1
TGTGCCACCCATAGCGGGAACACCGGGGAGCTGTTTTTT
CATHSGNTGELFF
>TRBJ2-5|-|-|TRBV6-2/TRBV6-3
TGTGCCAGCAGTTACGTAGGGGGGGTTGAGACCCAGTACTTC
CASSYVGGVETQYF
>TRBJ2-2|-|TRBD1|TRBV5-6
TGTGCCAGCAGCTTGTCAGGGGGCACCGGGGAGCTGTTTTTT
CASSLSGGTGELFF
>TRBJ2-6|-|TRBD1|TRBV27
TGTGCCAGCAGTTTGTTTGGGCAGGGGGCACTTGGGGCCAACGTCCTGACTTTC
CASSLFGQGALGANVLTF
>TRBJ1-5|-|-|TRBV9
TGTGCCAGCAGCGTAGGAGGAGTTTCAAATCAGCCCCAGCATTTT
CASSVGGVSNQPQHF
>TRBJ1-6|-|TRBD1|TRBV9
TGTGCCAGCAGCCTAACCGCCCAGGGGGCCGGTAATTCACCCCTCCACTTT
CASSLTAQGAGNSPLHF
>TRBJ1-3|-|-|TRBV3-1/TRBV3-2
TGTGCCAGCAGCCTTCGTGGAGGGAGTAAACATACTGGAAACACCATATATTTT
CASSLRGGSKHTGNTIYF
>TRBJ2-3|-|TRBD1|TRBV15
TGTGCCACCAGCAGAGGGCGACAGGGAGTGGGCACAGATACGCAGTATTTT
CATSRGRQGVGTDTQYF
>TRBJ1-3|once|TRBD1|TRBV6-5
TGTGCCAGCAGTTACGAGACAGGGGGCTCTGGAAACACCATATATTTT
CASSYETGGSGNTIYF
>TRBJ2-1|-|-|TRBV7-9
TGTGCCAGCAGCTTCTTCTATGAGCAGTTCTTC
CASSFFYEQFF
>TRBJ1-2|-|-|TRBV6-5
TGTGCCAGCAGGCCAGGGGTAGGGTATGGCTACACCTTC
CASRPGVGYGYTF
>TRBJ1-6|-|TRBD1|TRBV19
TGTGCCAGTAGTTGGACAGGGGGCGCCTCCTATAATTCACCCCTCCACTTT
CASSWTGGASYNSPLHF
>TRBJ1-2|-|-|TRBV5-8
TGTGCCAGCAGCACCGGAGGGGAGGAGGACTATGGCTACACCTTC
CASSTGGEEDYGYTF
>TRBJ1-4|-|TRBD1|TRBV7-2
TGTGCCAGCAGCACCCAACAGGGGTCAAACGAAAAACTGTTTTTT
CASSTQQGSNEKLFF
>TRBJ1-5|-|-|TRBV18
TGTGCCAGCTCAGAGGGACAACTCCAAAATCAGCCCCAGCATTTT
CASSEGQLQNQPQHF
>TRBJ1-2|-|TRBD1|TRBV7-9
TGTGCCAGCAGCCGTTCGGACAGGGGAATGGTTGGCTACACCTTC
CASSRSDRGMVGYTF
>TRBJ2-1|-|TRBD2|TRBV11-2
TGTGCCAGCAGCTTAGTGCCTAGCGGGGGTATCTACAATGAGCAGTTCTTC
CASSLVPSGGIYNEQFF
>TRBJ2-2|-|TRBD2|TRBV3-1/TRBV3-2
TGTGCCAGCAGCCCTAAAACTAGCGGGAGCCCCACCGGGGAGCTGTTTTTT
CASSPKTSGSPTGELFF
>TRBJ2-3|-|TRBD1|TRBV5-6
TGTGCCAGCAGACGGACAGGGGCAAGCACAGATACGCAGTATTTT
CASRRTGASTDTQYF
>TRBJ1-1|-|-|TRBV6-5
TGTGCCAGCAGGAGACAGCAAAACACTGAAGCTTTCTTT
CASRRQQNTEAFF
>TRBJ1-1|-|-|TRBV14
TGTGCCAGCAGCCAGTCGAGTTTCGAAGCTTTCTTT
CASSQSSFEAFF
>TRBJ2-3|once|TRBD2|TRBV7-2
TGTGCCAGCAGCTTAGTAGCGGGAGGTTCGGATACGCAGTATTTT
CASSLVAGGSDTQYF
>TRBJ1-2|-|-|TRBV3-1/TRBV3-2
TGTGCCAGCACGCAGGGAGGTACGAGTAGCTACACCTTC
CASTQGGTSSYTF
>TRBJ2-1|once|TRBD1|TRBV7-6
TGTGCCAGCAGCTTCTACAGGGGGCTTTACAATGAGCAGTTCTTC
CASSFYRGLYNEQFF
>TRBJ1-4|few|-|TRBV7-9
TGTGCCAGCAGCCTGCAAGGAGGTTCTAATGAAAAACTGTTTTTT
CASSLQGGSNEKLFF
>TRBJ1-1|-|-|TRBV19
TGTGCCAGTAGTATAGTTGGGGGCCCGGTGGCTTTCTTT
CASSIVGGPVAFF
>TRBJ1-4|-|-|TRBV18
TGTGCCAGCTCACAGACAGCAACTAATGAAAAACTGTTTTTT
CASSQTATNEKLFF
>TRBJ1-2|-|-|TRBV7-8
TGTGCCAGCAGCTTAGGGGGGGATCCCGCTGGCTACACCTTC
CASSLGGDPAGYTF
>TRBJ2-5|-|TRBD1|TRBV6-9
TGTGCCAGCAGTCTTCTCCGACAGGGACAAGAGACCCAGTACTTC
CASSLLRQGQETQYF
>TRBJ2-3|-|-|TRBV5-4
TGTGCCAGCAGCTTGAGGTCAGGGGGGCTTTTAGGCACAGATACGCAGTATTTT
CASSLRSGGLLGTDTQYF
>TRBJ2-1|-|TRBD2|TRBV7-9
TGTGCCAGCACCGCTGTACTAGCGTACAACAGCTCCTACAATGAGCAGTTCTTC
CASTAVLAYNSSYNEQFF
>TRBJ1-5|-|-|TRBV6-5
TGTGCCAGCAGCCGTGACAGTAGCAATCAGCCCCAGCATTTT
CASSRDSSNQPQHF